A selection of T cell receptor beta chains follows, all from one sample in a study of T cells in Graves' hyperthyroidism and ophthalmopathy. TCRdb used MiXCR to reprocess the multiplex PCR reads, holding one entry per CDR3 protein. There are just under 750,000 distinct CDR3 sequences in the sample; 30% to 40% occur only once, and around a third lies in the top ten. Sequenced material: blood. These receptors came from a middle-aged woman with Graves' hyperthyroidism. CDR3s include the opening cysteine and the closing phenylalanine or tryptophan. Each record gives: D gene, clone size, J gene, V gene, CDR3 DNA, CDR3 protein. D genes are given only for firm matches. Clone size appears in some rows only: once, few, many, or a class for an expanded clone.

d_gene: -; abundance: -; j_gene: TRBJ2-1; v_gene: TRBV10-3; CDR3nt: TGTGCCATCAGTGAGCGCGCCGAGCCATCCGCTGAGCAGTTCTTC; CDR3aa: CAISERAEPSAEQFF
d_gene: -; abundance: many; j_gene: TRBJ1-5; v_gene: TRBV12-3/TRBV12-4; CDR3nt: TGTGCCAGCAGTCCATGGGTGGGGAGTCAGCCCCAGCATTTT; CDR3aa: CASSPWVGSQPQHF
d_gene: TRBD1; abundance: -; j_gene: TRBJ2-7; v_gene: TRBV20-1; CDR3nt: TGCAGTGCTCGGGACAGGGGAAGGAACGAGCAGTACTTC; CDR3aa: CSARDRGRNEQYF
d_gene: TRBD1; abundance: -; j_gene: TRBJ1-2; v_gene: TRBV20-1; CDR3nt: TGCAGTTCGGAAGGACAGGGGTCCTATGGCTACACCTTC; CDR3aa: CSSEGQGSYGYTF
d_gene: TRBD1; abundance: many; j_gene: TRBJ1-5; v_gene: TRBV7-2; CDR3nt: TGTGCCAGCAGCGCGATGGGACAGACAAATCAGCCCCAGCATTTT; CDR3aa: CASSAMGQTNQPQHF
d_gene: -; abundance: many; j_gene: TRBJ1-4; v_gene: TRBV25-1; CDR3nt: TGTGCCAGCAGTGAACGACAGACAGCAACTAATGAAAAACTGTTTTTT; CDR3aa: CASSERQTATNEKLFF
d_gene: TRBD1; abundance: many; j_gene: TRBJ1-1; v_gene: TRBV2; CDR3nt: TGTGCCAGCAGTGGGGGGACAGGGCGCAAGAACACTGAAGCTTTCTTT; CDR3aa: CASSGGTGRKNTEAFF
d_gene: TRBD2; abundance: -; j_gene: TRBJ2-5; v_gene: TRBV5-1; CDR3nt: TGCGCCAGCAGCCCCGTAGCGGGGGGCGGCCCAGAGACCCAGTACTTC; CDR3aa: CASSPVAGGGPETQYF
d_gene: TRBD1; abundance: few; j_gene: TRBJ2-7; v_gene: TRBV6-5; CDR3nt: TGTGCCAGCAGTTCCCCCCTGACAGGGGACTACGAGCAGTACTTC; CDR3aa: CASSSPLTGDYEQYF
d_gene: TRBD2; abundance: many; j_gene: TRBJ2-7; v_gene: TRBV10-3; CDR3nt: TGTGCCATCAGTGAGGTCACTAGCGGGGGTCACGAGCAGTACTTC; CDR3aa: CAISEVTSGGHEQYF
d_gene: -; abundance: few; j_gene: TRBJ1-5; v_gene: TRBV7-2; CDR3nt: TGTGCCAGCAGCTTTCTCGCGGAGAGCAATCAGCCCCAGCATTTT; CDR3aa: CASSFLAESNQPQHF
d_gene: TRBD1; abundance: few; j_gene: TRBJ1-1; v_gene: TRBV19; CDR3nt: TGTGCCAGTGAGACAGGGGGCACTGAAGCTTTCTTT; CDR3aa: CASETGGTEAFF
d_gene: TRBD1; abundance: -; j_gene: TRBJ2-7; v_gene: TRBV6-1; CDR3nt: TGTGCCAGCAGAGCCAACCGGGGACAGTGGGGATACGAGCAGTACTTC; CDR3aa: CASRANRGQWGYEQYF
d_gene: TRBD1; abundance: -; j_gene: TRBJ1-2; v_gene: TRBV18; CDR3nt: TGTGCCAGCTCACCGACAGGGGGCGCGGATGGCTACACCTTC; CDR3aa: CASSPTGGADGYTF
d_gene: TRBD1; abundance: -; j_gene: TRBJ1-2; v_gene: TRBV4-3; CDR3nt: TGCGCCAGCAGCCAAACCCGCCCAGGGGGGAAATATGGCTACACCTTC; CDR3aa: CASSQTRPGGKYGYTF
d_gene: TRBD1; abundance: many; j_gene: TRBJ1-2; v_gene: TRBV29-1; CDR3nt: TGCAGCGTTGTGGGACAGGAGAATGGCTACACCTTC; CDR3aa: CSVVGQENGYTF
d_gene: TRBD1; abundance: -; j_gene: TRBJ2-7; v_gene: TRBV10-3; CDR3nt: TGTGCCATCAGTGAGGGGACAGGCGCTTCCTACGAGCAGTACTTC; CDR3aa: CAISEGTGASYEQYF
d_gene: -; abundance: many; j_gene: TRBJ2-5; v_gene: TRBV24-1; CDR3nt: TGTGCCACCAGTGATAGGGCTACCGCAGTCGAGACCCAGTACTTC; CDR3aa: CATSDRATAVETQYF
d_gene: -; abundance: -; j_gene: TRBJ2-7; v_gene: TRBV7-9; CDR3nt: TGTGCCAGCAGCCCAACCGGGCCCTACTACGAGCAGTACTTC; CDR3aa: CASSPTGPYYEQYF
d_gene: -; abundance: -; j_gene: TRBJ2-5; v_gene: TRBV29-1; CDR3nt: TGCAGCGTTGCGGTAGGGGGAGAGACCCAGTACTTC; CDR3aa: CSVAVGGETQYF
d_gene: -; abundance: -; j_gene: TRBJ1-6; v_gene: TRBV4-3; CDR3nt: TGCGCCAGCAGCCAAGATTTGGAGTCACCCCTCCACTTT; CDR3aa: CASSQDLESPLHF
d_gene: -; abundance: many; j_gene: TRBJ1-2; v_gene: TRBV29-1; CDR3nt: TGCAGCGTTGCGTTACACGAGGGCTCGGGGTATGGCTACACCTTC; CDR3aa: CSVALHEGSGYGYTF
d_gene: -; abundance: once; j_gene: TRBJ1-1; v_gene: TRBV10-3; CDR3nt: TGTGCTCCGACTAAACCTGGGGGTTCGGCTTTCTTT; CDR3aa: CAPTKPGGSAFF
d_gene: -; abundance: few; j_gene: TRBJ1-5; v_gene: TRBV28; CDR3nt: TGTGCCAGCGGGGGGGCCAGGATGACCCAGCATTTT; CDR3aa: CASGGARMTQHF
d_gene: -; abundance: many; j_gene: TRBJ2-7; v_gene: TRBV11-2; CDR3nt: TGTGCCAGCAGCTTAGGCGTAGTCTCCTACGAGCAGTACTTC; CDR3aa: CASSLGVVSYEQYF
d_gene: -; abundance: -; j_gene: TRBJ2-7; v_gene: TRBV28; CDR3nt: TGTGCCAGCAAATCTGGAGGGGGCTCCTACGAGCAGTACTTC; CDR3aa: CASKSGGGSYEQYF
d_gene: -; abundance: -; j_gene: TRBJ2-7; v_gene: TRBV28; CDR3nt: TGTGCCAGCAGCAAATACAACGAGCAGTACTTC; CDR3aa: CASSKYNEQYF
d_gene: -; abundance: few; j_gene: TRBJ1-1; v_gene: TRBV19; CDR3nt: TGTGCCAGTAGTATTGCTGACGGAAACACCGAAGCTTTCTTT; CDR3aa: CASSIADGNTEAFF
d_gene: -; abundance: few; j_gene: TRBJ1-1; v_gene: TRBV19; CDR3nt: TGTGCCAGTAGTATTGCAGATATGAACACTGAAGCTTTCTTT; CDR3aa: CASSIADMNTEAFF
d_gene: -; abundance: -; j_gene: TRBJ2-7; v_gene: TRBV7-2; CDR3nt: TGTGCCAGCAGCTTCCGGGCTATCCGCGGGTCTTACGAGCAGTACTTC; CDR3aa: CASSFRAIRGSYEQYF